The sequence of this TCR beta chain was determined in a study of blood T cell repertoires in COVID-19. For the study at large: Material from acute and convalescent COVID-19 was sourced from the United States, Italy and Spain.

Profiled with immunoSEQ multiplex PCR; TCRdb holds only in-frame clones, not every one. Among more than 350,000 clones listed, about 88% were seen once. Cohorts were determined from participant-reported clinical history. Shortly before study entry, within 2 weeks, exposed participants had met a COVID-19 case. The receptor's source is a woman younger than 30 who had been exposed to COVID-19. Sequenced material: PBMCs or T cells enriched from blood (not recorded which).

This chain's CDR3 is CASSLAPSGAFGEKLFF. The DNA of the CDR3 is TGTGCCAGCAGCTTAGCGCCGAGCGGGGCCTTCGGTGAAAAACTGTTTTTT. V usage is TRBV7-8 and J usage is TRBJ1-4; possibly TRBD1 for D (5 bases). The germline V and J ends were trimmed by 0 bases and 7 bases, with 18 bases remaining between them. Germline values: CDR1 SGHVS, CDR2 FQNEAQ. There are 17 residues in the CDR3.